This T cell receptor (beta chain) stems from a study of T cells in Graves' hyperthyroidism and ophthalmopathy. Regions amplified from RNA transcripts were the TCR beta CDR3 regions. Primed by the HTBI set, a first-round RT-PCR was run on the TCR CDR3. TCRdb used MiXCR to reprocess the multiplex PCR reads, holding one entry per CDR3 protein. This sample has 250,000 to 350,000 distinct CDR3 sequences, with 15% to 20% found just once. Germline CDR1 is LNHDA and CDR2 is SQIVND (reference sequence). Trimming shortened V by 2 bases and J by 4 bases, and 14 bases separated the two germline ends. CDR3 length equals 15 residues. Lactation, pregnancy, other autoimmune disease or uncontrolled infection led to exclusion of patients.

This chain connects TRBV19 to TRBJ1-2; TRBD1 might be the D (6 bases). Sequencing input: blood. This TCR was sampled from a man between 25 and 39 years old with Graves' hyperthyroidism. The CDR3 here is CASSITLGQPYGYTF. The CDR3 region has the DNA TGTGCCAGTAGTATAACACTCGGACAGCCCTATGGCTACACCTTC.